This is a list of T cell receptor beta chains from one sample in a study of beta chain features in type 1 diabetes. Clones were sequenced by immunoSEQ multiplex PCR, and TCRdb holds only the in-frame ones, with some missing. The repertoire holds approximately 170,000 clones, with roughly 9% as singletons. Material: central memory CD4+ T cells from blood. The source of these receptors is a woman between 18 and 29 years old in good health. Both conserved end residues are part of each CDR3. Clone size is not always given. Where it is, it says once, few, many or a class for expanded clones.

j_gene,v_gene,abundance,CDR3aa
TRBJ2-7,TRBV11-3,few,CASSRTLYTYEQYF
TRBJ2-5,TRBV7-9,few,CASSPQQETQYF
TRBJ1-5,TRBV10-3,-,CAISDGQGARHF
TRBJ1-3,TRBV18,-,CASRPGQGAASGNTIYF
TRBJ1-4,TRBV9,few,CASSARDRGGNEKLFF
TRBJ1-1,TRBV7-8,few,CASSLVRENTEAFF
TRBJ1-6,TRBV5-1,-,CASSPGQGAHNSPLHF
TRBJ2-7,TRBV29-1,few,CSVKGVAYYEQYF
TRBJ1-6,TRBV5-1,-,CASSSTDYNSPLHF
TRBJ2-2,TRBV18,-,CASSPGQNTGELFF
TRBJ2-1,TRBV27,few,CASSFLGRSSYNEQFF
TRBJ1-1,TRBV18,few,CASSPLQGLGLLNTEAFF
TRBJ2-5,TRBV30,-,CAWSGGQGRETQYF
TRBJ1-1,TRBV7-2,-,CASSPYRGSAFF
TRBJ1-2,TRBV29-1,-,CSVGAQGGYGYTF
TRBJ2-5,TRBV11-2,few,CASSSSGRTLRLETQYF
TRBJ2-3,TRBV5-4,-,CASSPRTSGADTQYF
TRBJ2-5,TRBV30,few,CAWSGTGPQYF
TRBJ1-2,TRBV29-1,few,CSVTGGPGYGYTF
TRBJ2-7,TRBV9,-,CASSPQTGGYEQYF
TRBJ2-1,TRBV9,few,CASSSGYNEQFF
TRBJ1-1,TRBV30,-,CAWSVTRNTEAFF
TRBJ2-1,TRBV11-2,-,CASSDGQSSYNEQFF
TRBJ1-2,TRBV19,-,CATSTGAGFGYTF
TRBJ1-1,TRBV7-9,few,CASSLTGNTEAFF
TRBJ1-5,TRBV19,few,CASSITGTANQPQHF
TRBJ2-7,TRBV5-4,-,CASSLGGSAGQNEQYF